This T cell receptor beta chain derives from a study of long-term antiretroviral therapy in people with HIV. This CDR3 contains 16 residues. The V gene's germline CDR1 is SGHVS and CDR2 FNYEAQ. Trimming removed 5 bases from V and 1 base from J; junction bases left unmatched: 3. immunoSEQ v3.0 was run at survey level. The protocol was immunoSEQ multiplex PCR, while the TCRdb copy is restricted to in-frame clones and leaves out a portion. This sample has 15,000 to 20,000 clones, with 65% to 85% found just once. The receptor comes from a man between 18 and 29 years old with HIV. Material: unsorted PBMCs, obtained 0.1 years before starting antiretroviral therapy. The chain links TRBV7-6 to TRBJ2-6; 9 bases are shared with TRBD1. The CDR3: CASSATGGSGANVLTF. As DNA, the CDR3 is TGTGCCAGCAGCGCGACAGGGGGATCTGGGGCCAACGTCCTGACTTTC.